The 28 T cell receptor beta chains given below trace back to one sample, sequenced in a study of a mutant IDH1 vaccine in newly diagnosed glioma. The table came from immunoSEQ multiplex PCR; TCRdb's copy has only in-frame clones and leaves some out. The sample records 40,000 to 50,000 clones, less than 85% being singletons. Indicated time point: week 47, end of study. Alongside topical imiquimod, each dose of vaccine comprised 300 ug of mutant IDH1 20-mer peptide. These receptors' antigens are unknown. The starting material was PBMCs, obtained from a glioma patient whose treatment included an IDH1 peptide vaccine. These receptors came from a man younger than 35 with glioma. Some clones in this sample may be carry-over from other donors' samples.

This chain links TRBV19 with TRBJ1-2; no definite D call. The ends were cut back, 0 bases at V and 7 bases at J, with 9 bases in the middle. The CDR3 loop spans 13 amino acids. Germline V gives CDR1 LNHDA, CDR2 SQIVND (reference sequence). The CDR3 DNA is TGTGCCAGTAGTATAGACCGGCAGTTTGGCTACACCTTC. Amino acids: CASSIDRQFGYTF.

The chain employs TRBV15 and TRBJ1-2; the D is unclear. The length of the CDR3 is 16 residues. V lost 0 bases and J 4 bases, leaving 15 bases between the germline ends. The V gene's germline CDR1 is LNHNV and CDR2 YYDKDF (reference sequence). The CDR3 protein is CATSRDQSSWGYGYTF. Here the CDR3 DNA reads TGTGCCACCAGCAGAGATCAAAGCAGCTGGGGCTATGGCTACACCTTC.

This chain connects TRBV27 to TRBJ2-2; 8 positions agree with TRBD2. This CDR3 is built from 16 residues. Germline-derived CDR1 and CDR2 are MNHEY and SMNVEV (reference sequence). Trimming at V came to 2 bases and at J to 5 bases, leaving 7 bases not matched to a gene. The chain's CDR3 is CASSLRAGGRTGELFF. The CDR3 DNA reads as TGTGCCAGCAGTTTACGGGCGGGAGGACGAACCGGGGAGCTGTTTTTT.

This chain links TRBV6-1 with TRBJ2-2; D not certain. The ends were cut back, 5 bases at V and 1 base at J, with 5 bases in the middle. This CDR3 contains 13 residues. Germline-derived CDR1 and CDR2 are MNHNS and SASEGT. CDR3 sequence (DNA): TGTGCCAGCAGTCTAGAGAACACCGGGGAGCTGTTTTTT. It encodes CASSLENTGELFF.

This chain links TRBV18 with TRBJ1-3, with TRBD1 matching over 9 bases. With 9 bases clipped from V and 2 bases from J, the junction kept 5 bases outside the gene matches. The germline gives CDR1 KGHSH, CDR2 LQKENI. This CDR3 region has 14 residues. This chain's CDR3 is CASLRTGAGNTIYF. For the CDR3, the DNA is TGTGCCAGTTTACGGACAGGGGCTGGAAACACCATATATTTT.

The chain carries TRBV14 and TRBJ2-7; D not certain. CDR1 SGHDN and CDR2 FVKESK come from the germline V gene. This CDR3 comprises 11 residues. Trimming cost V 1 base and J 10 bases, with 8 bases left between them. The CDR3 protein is CASSQVGLQYF. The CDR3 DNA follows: TGTGCCAGCAGCCAAGTGGGATTACAGTACTTC.

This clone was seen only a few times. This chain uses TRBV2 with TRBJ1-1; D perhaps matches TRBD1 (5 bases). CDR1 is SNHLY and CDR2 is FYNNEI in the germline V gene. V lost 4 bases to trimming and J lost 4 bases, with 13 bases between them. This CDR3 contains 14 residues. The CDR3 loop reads CASSGSRVGTEAFF. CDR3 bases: TGTGCCAGCAGTGGCAGCAGGGTGGGCACTGAAGCTTTCTTT.

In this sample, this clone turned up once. The CDR3 DNA follows: TGTGCCAGTAGTATGGGCAGGGGTGTGACTGAAGCTTTCTTT. The encoded protein is CASSMGRGVTEAFF. The chain recombines TRBV19 with TRBJ1-1; D possibly corresponds to TRBD1 (6 bases). Trimming removed 3 bases at V and 5 bases at J, with 13 bases between. The length of the CDR3 is 14 residues. CDR1 and CDR2 from the germline V gene are LNHDA and SQIVND (reference sequence).

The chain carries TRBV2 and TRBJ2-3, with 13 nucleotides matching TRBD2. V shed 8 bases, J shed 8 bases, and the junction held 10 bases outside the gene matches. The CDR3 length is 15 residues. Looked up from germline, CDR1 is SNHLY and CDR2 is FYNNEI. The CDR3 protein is CASQPGLAGRSTQYF. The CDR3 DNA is TGTGCCAGCCAGCCGGGACTAGCGGGAAGGTCTACGCAGTATTTT. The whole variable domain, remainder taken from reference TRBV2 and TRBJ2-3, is EPEVTQTPSHQVTQMGQEVILRCVPISNHLYFYWYRQILGQKVEFLVSFYNNEISEKSEIFDDQFSVERPDGSNFTLKIRSTKLEDSAMYFCASQPGLAGRSTQYFGPGTRLTVL.

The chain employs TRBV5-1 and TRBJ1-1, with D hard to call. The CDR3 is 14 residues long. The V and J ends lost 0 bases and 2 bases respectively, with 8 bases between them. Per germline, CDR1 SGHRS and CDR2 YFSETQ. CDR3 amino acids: CASSLAPGNTEAFF. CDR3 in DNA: TGCGCCAGCAGCTTGGCCCCCGGTAACACTGAAGCTTTCTTT.

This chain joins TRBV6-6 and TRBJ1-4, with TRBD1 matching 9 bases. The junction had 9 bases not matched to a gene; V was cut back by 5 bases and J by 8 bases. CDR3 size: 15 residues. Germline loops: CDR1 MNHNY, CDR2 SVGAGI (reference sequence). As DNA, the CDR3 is TGTGCCAGCAGTATATACAGGGGGCAAGGAGAAAAACTGTTTTTT. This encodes CASSIYRGQGEKLFF.

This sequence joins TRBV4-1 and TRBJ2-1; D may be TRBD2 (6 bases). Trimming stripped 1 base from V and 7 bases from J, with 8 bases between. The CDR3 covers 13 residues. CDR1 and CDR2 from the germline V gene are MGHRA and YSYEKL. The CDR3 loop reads CASSQVGGNEQFF. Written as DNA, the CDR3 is TGCGCCAGCAGCCAAGTAGGAGGGAATGAGCAGTTCTTC.

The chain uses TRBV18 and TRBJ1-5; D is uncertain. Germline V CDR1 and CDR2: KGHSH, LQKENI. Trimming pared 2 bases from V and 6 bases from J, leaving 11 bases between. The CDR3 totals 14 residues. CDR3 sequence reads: CASSPRARGQPQHF. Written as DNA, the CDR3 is TGTGCCAGCTCACCAAGGGCCCGAGGTCAGCCCCAGCATTTT.

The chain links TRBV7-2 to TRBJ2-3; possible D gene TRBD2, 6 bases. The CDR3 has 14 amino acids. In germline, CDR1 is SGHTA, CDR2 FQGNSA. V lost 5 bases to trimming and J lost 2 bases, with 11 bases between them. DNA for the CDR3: TGTGCCAGCAGCGTATGGGACTTCACAGATACGCAGTATTTT. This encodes CASSVWDFTDTQYF.

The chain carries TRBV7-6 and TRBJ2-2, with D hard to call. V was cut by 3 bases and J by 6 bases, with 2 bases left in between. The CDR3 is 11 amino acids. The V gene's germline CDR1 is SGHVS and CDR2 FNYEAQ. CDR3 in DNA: TGTGCCAGCAGCTTCCCCGGGGAGCTGTTTTTT. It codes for CASSFPGELFF. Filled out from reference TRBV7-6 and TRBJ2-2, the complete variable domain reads GAGVSQSPRYKVTKRGQDVALRCDPISGHVSLYWYRQALGQGPEFLTYFNYEAQQDKSGLPNDRFSAERPEGSISTLTIQRTEQRDSAMYRCASSFPGELFFGEGSRLTVL.

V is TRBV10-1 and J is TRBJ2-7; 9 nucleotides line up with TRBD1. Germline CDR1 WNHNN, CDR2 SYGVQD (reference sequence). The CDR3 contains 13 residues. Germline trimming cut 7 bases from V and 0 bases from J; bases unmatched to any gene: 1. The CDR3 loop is CASKGQGSYEQYF. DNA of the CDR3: TGCGCCAGCAAGGGACAGGGCTCCTACGAGCAGTACTTC.

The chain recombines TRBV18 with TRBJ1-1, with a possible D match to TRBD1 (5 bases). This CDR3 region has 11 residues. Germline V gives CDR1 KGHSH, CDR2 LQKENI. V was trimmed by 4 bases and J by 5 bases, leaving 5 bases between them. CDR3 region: CASSRQTEAFF. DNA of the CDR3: TGTGCCAGCTCACGACAGACTGAAGCTTTCTTT.

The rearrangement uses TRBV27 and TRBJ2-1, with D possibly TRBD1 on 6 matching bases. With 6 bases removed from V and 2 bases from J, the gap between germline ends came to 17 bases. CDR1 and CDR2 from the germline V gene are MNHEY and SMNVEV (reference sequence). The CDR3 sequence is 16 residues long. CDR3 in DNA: TGTGCCAGCAGCACCACTACAGGGTGGGCCTACAATGAGCAGTTCTTC. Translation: CASSTTTGWAYNEQFF.

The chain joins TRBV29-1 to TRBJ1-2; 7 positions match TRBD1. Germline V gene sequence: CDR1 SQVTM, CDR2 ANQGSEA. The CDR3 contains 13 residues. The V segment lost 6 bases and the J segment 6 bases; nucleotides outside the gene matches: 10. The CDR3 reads CSVQLAQGNGYTF. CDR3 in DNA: TGCAGCGTGCAGTTGGCACAGGGGAATGGCTACACCTTC.

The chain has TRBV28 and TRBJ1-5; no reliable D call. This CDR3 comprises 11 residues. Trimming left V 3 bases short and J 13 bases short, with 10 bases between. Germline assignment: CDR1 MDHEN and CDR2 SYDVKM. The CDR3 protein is CASSFLRGQHF. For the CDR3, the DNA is TGTGCCAGCAGTTTCCTGCGGGGACAGCATTTT. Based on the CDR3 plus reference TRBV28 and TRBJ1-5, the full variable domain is DVKVTQSSRYLVKRTGEKVFLECVQDMDHENMFWYRQDPGLGLRLIYFSYDVKMKEKGDIPEGYSVSREKKERFSLILESASTNQTSMYLCASSFLRGQHFGDGTRLSIL.

This CDR3 is CASSFNRGITEAFF. CDR3 sequence (DNA): TGTGCCAGCAGTTTTAACAGGGGGATCACTGAAGCTTTCTTT. V usage is TRBV28 and J usage is TRBJ1-1; 8 bases line up with TRBD1. The CDR3 has 14 residues. Germline V gives CDR1 MDHEN, CDR2 SYDVKM. V trimming: 3 bases; J trimming: 4 bases; junction bases outside the gene matches: 4. Based on the CDR3 plus reference TRBV28 and TRBJ1-1, the full variable domain is DVKVTQSSRYLVKRTGEKVFLECVQDMDHENMFWYRQDPGLGLRLIYFSYDVKMKEKGDIPEGYSVSREKKERFSLILESASTNQTSMYLCASSFNRGITEAFFGQGTRLTVV.

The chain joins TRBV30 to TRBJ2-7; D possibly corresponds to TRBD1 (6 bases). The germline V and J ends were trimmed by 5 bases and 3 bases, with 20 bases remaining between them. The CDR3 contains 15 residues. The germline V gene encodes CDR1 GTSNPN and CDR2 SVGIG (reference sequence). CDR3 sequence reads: CAWGRGRTAFYEQYF. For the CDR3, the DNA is TGTGCCTGGGGAAGGGGTAGGACAGCATTCTACGAGCAGTACTTC.

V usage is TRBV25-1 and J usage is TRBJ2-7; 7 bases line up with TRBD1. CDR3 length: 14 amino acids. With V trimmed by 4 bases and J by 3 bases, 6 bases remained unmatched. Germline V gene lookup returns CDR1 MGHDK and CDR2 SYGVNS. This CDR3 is CASSVTPGGYEQYF. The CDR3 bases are TGTGCCAGCAGTGTAACCCCAGGGGGCTACGAGCAGTACTTC.

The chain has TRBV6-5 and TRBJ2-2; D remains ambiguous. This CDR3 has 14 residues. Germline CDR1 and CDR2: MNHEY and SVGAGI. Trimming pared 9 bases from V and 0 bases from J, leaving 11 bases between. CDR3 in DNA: TGTGCCAGTTCGATCGCGGCGAACACCGGGGAGCTGTTTTTT. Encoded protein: CASSIAANTGELFF.

Written as DNA, the CDR3 is TGCGCCAGCAGCCAGGACAGGAACACTGAAGCTTTCTTT. Amino acids: CASSQDRNTEAFF. The chain joins TRBV5-1 to TRBJ1-1, with a possible D match to TRBD1 (6 bases). Between the trimmed V and J ends, which lost 4 bases and 1 base, there was a span of 8 bases. The CDR3 is 13 amino acids. Per the germline V gene, CDR1 is SGHRS and CDR2 is YFSETQ.

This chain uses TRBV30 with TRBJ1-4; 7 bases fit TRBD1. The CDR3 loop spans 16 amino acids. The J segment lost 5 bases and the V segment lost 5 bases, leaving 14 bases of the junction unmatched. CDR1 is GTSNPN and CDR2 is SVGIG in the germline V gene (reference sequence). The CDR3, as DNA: TGTGCCTGGTATAGGGGGCGCGTTGGGGGAAATGAAAAACTGTTTTTT. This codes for CAWYRGRVGGNEKLFF. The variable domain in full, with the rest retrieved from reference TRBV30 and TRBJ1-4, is SQTIHQWPATLVQPVGSPLSLECTVEGTSNPNLYWYRQAAGRGLQLLFYSVGIGQISSEVPQNLSASRPQDRQFILSSKKLLLSDSGFYLCAWYRGRVGGNEKLFFGSGTQLSVL.

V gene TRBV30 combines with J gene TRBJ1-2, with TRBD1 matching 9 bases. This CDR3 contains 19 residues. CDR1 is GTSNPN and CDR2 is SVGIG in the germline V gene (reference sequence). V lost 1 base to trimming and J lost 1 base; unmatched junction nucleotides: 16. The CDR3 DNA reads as TGTGCCTGGAGTGCCAGGCTTGGGGGGGGACAGGGCCATAACTATGGCTACACCTTC. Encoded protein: CAWSARLGGGQGHNYGYTF.

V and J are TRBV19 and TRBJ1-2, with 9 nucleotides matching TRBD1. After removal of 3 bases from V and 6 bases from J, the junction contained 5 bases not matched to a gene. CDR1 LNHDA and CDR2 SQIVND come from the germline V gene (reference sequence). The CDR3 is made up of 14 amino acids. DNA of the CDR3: TGTGCCAGTAGTATCCCGACAGGGGGTAATGGCTACACCTTC. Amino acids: CASSIPTGGNGYTF.